The 13 T cell receptor beta chains reported below all come from one sample, sequenced in a study of T cell repertoires in cytomegalovirus infection. One entry per CDR3 protein results from TCRdb running MiXCR on the reads. The data contain 640,000 or so distinct CDR3 sequences, about 30% of them singletons. For these receptors, no antigen is known. Sequences were derived from cultured PBMCs, sampled from culture after CMV antigen stimulation. The source of these receptors is a human donor in good health (CMV status not recorded). Some clones in this sample may be carry-over from other donors' samples.

This clonotype was detected only a few times. This chain joins TRBV28 and TRBJ2-1; the D gene is possibly TRBD2 (6 bases). CDR1 MDHEN and CDR2 SYDVKM come from the germline V gene. Trimming pared 7 bases from V and 8 bases from J, leaving 21 bases between. The CDR3 has 15 amino acids. CDR3 nucleotides: TGTGCCAGCAAGTTGGAGGGGTTTGGTTTTGATGAGCAGTTCTTC. Translated, it gives CASKLEGFGFDEQFF.

The rearrangement joins TRBV12-3 or TRBV12-4 to TRBJ2-7; D gene ambiguous. The CDR3 runs to 16 residues. V was trimmed by 1 base and J by 3 bases, leaving 16 bases between them. The CDR3 nucleotides read TGTGCCAGCAGTTTAGGACGGATGATATTGAGCTACGAGCAGTACTTC. Translating it yields CASSLGRMILSYEQYF.

This clonotype came up a few times. The genes are TRBV6-1 and TRBJ2-3; 9 bases are a match to TRBD1. The V gene's germline CDR1 is MNHNS and CDR2 SASEGT. The J segment lost 1 base and the V segment lost 7 bases, leaving 6 bases of the junction unmatched. This CDR3 has 15 amino acids. CDR3: CASILTGGRTDTQYF. CDR3 DNA sequence: TGTGCCAGCATTTTGACAGGGGGACGCACAGATACGCAGTATTTT.

The chain joins TRBV28 to TRBJ2-7, with TRBD1 matching over 9 bases. The V gene's germline CDR1 is MDHEN and CDR2 SYDVKM. The CDR3 is made up of 15 amino acids. The trim removed 6 bases at V and 7 bases at J, leaving 13 bases unmatched. The CDR3 DNA is TGTGCCAGCAGCTTCGGACAGGGGAGCTGGGGGGAGCAGTACTTC. Translation: CASSFGQGSWGEQYF.

This clonotype appeared many times. The chain joins TRBV7-2 to TRBJ2-3; possible D gene TRBD2, 7 bases. V dropped 5 bases and J dropped 4 bases, with 13 bases sitting between them. Germline V gene lookup returns CDR1 SGHTA and CDR2 FQGNSA. The CDR3 has 14 residues. The CDR3 spells CASSLRGRADTQYF. CDR3 nucleotide sequence: TGTGCCAGCAGCCTAAGGGGGAGGGCAGATACGCAGTATTTT. Together with reference TRBV7-2 and TRBJ2-3, the CDR3 gives the full variable domain: GAGVSQSPSNKVTEKGKDVELRCDPISGHTALYWYRQSLGQGLEFLIYFQGNSAPDKSGLPSDRFSAERTGGSVSTLTIQRTQQEDSAVYLCASSLRGRADTQYFGPGTRLTVL.

This clonotype has just a few counts. This chain uses TRBV12-3 or TRBV12-4 with TRBJ1-5; D call uncertain. Trimming removed 7 bases at V and 1 base at J, with 14 bases between. This CDR3 has 15 amino acids. In nucleotides, the CDR3 is TGTGCCAGCAATATGGGGAGTAGCAGCAATCAGCCCCAGCATTTT. It translates to CASNMGSSSNQPQHF.

V usage is TRBV27 and J usage is TRBJ2-2, with D possibly TRBD2 on 7 matching bases. This CDR3 has 17 residues. The germline V gene has CDR1 MNHEY and CDR2 SMNVEV (reference sequence). Trimming stripped 5 bases from V and 0 bases from J, with 16 bases between. The CDR3 here is CASSAGRGAANTGELFF. DNA of the CDR3: TGTGCCAGCAGTGCTGGTCGGGGGGCGGCGAACACCGGGGAGCTGTTTTTT.

The chain uses TRBV7-9 and TRBJ2-2; the D is unclear. V shed 7 bases and J shed 7 bases, with 10 bases lying between them. The CDR3 loop spans 12 amino acids. Germline CDR1 and CDR2: SEHNR and FQNEAQ (reference sequence). The CDR3 DNA is TGTGCCAGCACCCGCGACCGCGGGGAGCTGTTTTTT. Its translation: CASTRDRGELFF.

The chain combines TRBV28 with TRBJ1-2, with 9 bases that match TRBD1. Germline CDR1 MDHEN, CDR2 SYDVKM. V dropped 7 bases and J dropped 8; count of bases not matched to a gene: 11. This CDR3 contains 14 residues. CDR3 region: CASTHTQGAPGYTF. As DNA, the CDR3 is TGTGCCAGCACCCATACACAGGGGGCGCCAGGCTACACCTTC.

In its sample, this clonotype was seen a few times. The chain carries TRBV28 and TRBJ1-6; 9 nucleotides line up with TRBD1. The germline gives CDR1 MDHEN, CDR2 SYDVKM. The V and J ends lost 6 bases and 3 bases, in that order; junction bases with no gene match: 9. The CDR3 is 17 amino acids. Written as DNA, the CDR3 is TGTGCCAGCAGGGGGTCGACAGGGGGAAGCTATAATTCACCCCTCCACTTT. Translation: CASRGSTGGSYNSPLHF.

The chain employs TRBV15 and TRBJ1-6; D unclear. V lost 1 base to trimming and J lost 7 bases, with 11 bases between them. The CDR3 spans 15 residues. Germline CDR1 LNHNV, CDR2 YYDKDF (reference sequence). CDR3 DNA: TGTGCCACCAGCAGAGGCGTCGTAGGGAATTCACCCCTCCACTTT. Its protein is CATSRGVVGNSPLHF. Full variable domain (remainder filled in from reference TRBV15 and TRBJ1-6): DAMVIQNPRYQVTQFGKPVTLSCSQTLNHNVMYWYQQKSSQAPKLLFHYYDKDFNNEADTPDNFQSRRPNTSFCFLDIRSPGLGDTAMYLCATSRGVVGNSPLHFGNGTRLTVT.

V usage is TRBV27 and J usage is TRBJ1-4; D gene uncertain. V shed 3 bases and J shed 3 bases, with 8 bases lying between them. The CDR3 spans 14 residues. Germline V gives CDR1 MNHEY, CDR2 SMNVEV (reference sequence). This chain's CDR3 is CASSFSYSNEKLFF. CDR3 DNA sequence: TGTGCCAGCAGTTTCAGCTATTCTAATGAAAAACTGTTTTTT.

This clonotype occurred once. A read error is possible here, since a much larger clone lies one base away. The V call is TRBV7-9, the J call TRBJ1-6; D gene ambiguous. CDR3 length equals 13 residues. CDR1 SEHNR and CDR2 FQNEAQ come from the germline V gene (reference sequence). The V gene lost 5 bases and the J gene lost 10 bases, with 12 bases spanning the gap. The CDR3 DNA reads as TGTGCCAGCAGCCCAACAAGGGAATCACCCCTCCACTTT. Its translation: CASSPTRESPLHF.